The 25 T cell receptor beta chains reported below all come from one sample, sequenced in a study of graft-versus-host responses after intestinal transplantation. Their antigens remain unidentified. Libraries were prepared by immunoSEQ multiplex PCR; TCRdb keeps only in-frame clonotypes and omits some of them. The sample contains about 81,000 clones, around 90% of which appear only once. The sequencing here drew on unstimulated CD4+ T cells sorted from spleen or lymph node cells, taken before transplant. All receptors derive from a human donor who was the organ donor for an intestinal transplant.

The V call is TRBV5-1, the J call TRBJ1-4, with D perhaps TRBD1 (5 bases). The CDR3 contains 17 residues. Trimming pared 0 bases from V and 1 base from J, leaving 13 bases between. Germline lookup yields CDR1 SGHRS and CDR2 YFSETQ. The CDR3 DNA is TGCGCCAGCAGCTTGGTCGGCAGGGTTGGAACTAATGAAAAACTGTTTTTT. Translating gives CASSLVGRVGTNEKLFF.

This chain uses TRBV29-1 with TRBJ1-6; 11 nucleotides agree with TRBD1. Germline V gene sequence: CDR1 SQVTM, CDR2 ANQGSEA. V dropped 7 bases and J dropped 9; count of bases not matched to a gene: 5. This CDR3 contains 13 residues. This CDR3 reads CSAAGTGGSPLHF. The CDR3 bases are TGCAGCGCTGCCGGGACAGGGGGTTCACCCCTCCACTTT.

This clone was recorded once. The rearrangement joins TRBV2 to TRBJ2-3; 11 positions match TRBD2. V shed 4 bases, J shed 0 bases, and the junction held 9 bases outside the gene matches. This CDR3 region has 18 residues. CDR1 is SNHLY and CDR2 is FYNNEI in the germline V gene. In DNA form, the CDR3 reads TGTGCCAGCAGTGTCTTTTCTAGCGGGGGGCAAAGCACAGATACGCAGTATTTT. Protein sequence: CASSVFSSGGQSTDTQYF.

The chain has TRBV6-1 and TRBJ2-7; the D gene is possibly TRBD1 (5 bases). V was pared by 6 bases and J by 0 bases, with 12 bases between. Germline V gene sequence: CDR1 MNHNS, CDR2 SASEGT. The CDR3 length is 14 residues. As DNA, the CDR3 is TGTGCCAGCAGGCGAGAGGACAACTCCTACGAGCAGTACTTC. Translated, it gives CASRREDNSYEQYF.

The table lists this clone with a count of one. V and J are TRBV7-9 and TRBJ2-1; possible D gene TRBD2, 7 bases. This CDR3 is 15 amino acids long. The V and J ends lost 3 bases and 4 bases respectively, with 13 bases between them. CDR1 is SEHNR and CDR2 is FQNEAQ in the germline V gene (reference sequence). The CDR3 reads CASSLDGGPYNEQFF. The DNA of the CDR3 is TGTGCCAGCAGCTTGGACGGGGGGCCTTACAATGAGCAGTTCTTC.

This sequence joins TRBV25-1 and TRBJ2-7; TRBD1 aligns across 12 bases. The V gene's germline CDR1 is MGHDK and CDR2 SYGVNS. The V gene end was trimmed by 7 bases and the J gene end by 1 base; junction bases not matched to a gene: 5. This CDR3 contains 15 residues. The CDR3, as DNA: TGTGCCAGCACCGGGACAGGGGGCCTTTCCTACGAGCAGTACTTC. It encodes CASTGTGGLSYEQYF.

This sequence joins TRBV7-8 and TRBJ1-3; 8 bases are shared with TRBD1. This CDR3 comprises 18 residues. Germline CDR1 reads SGHVS; CDR2 reads FQNEAQ. J was trimmed by 0 bases and V by 2 bases; bases with no gene match: 9. The DNA for the CDR3 is TGTGCCAGCAGCTTAAATGGACAGGGAATACTCTCTGGAAACACCATATATTTT. Translating it yields CASSLNGQGILSGNTIYF.

The chain uses TRBV28 and TRBJ2-1, with 10 positions matching TRBD2. Per germline, CDR1 MDHEN and CDR2 SYDVKM. The CDR3 is made up of 14 amino acids. J gave up 4 bases and V 8 bases, and 5 bases lay outside the gene matches. The CDR3 nucleotides are TGTGCCAGCCGGGGGACTAGCGCATACAATGAGCAGTTCTTC. Protein: CASRGTSAYNEQFF. The variable domain in full, completed from reference TRBV28 and TRBJ2-1, reads DVKVTQSSRYLVKRTGEKVFLECVQDMDHENMFWYRQDPGLGLRLIYFSYDVKMKEKGDIPEGYSVSREKKERFSLILESASTNQTSMYLCASRGTSAYNEQFFGPGTRLTVL.

For the CDR3, the DNA is TGTGCCAGCAGATTTGCGGGAAATCAGCCCCAGCATTTT. Its translation: CASRFAGNQPQHF. The chain couples TRBV27 to TRBJ1-5; D gene uncertain. Germline V gene data show CDR1 as MNHEY and CDR2 as SMNVEV (reference sequence). Between the trimmed V and J ends, which lost 6 bases and 4 bases, there was a span of 10 bases. The length of the CDR3 is 13 residues.

This clone has more than one count but fewer than ten. The J gene is TRBJ2-7, the V gene TRBV6-5, with TRBD2 as a possible D gene (6 bases). The CDR3 consists of 15 residues. Germline CDR1 and CDR2: MNHEY and SVGAGI. Trimming took 2 bases from V and 3 from J, leaving 14 bases between them. The CDR3 bases are TGTGCCAGCAGTTACACGGCTAGCGAATACTACGAGCAGTACTTC. Translating gives CASSYTASEYYEQYF.

The chain links TRBV29-1 to TRBJ2-3; 10 nucleotides agree with TRBD2. Germline values: CDR1 SQVTM, CDR2 ANQGSEA. The CDR3 loop spans 15 amino acids. With 6 bases clipped from V and 2 bases from J, the junction kept 8 bases outside the gene matches. CDR3 amino acids: CSVGIAGGPTDTQYF. CDR3 bases: TGCAGCGTCGGTATAGCGGGGGGTCCCACAGATACGCAGTATTTT.

The chain uses TRBV6-1 and TRBJ2-7, with 10 bases matching TRBD2. The CDR3 totals 15 residues. V shed 6 bases, J shed 2 bases, and the junction held 7 bases outside the gene matches. CDR1 and CDR2 (germline): MNHNS, SASEGT. For the CDR3, the DNA is TGTGCCAGCAGAAGAGCGGGGGGGCCCCCCTACGAGCAGTACTTC. Its protein is CASRRAGGPPYEQYF.

This rearrangement joins TRBV5-4 to TRBJ2-1; no definite D call. CDR3 length: 16 amino acids. The germline V gene encodes CDR1 SGHNT and CDR2 YYREEE (reference sequence). Between the trimmed V and J ends, which lost 0 bases and 0 bases, there was a span of 10 bases. In nucleotides, the CDR3 is TGTGCCAGCAGCTTGGCCGAGGCCTTCTCCTACAATGAGCAGTTCTTC. This gives the protein CASSLAEAFSYNEQFF. Based on the CDR3 plus reference TRBV5-4 and TRBJ2-1, the full variable domain is ETGVTQSPTHLIKTRGQQVTLRCSSQSGHNTVSWYQQALGQGPQFIFQYYREEENGRGNFPPRFSGLQFPNYSSELNVNALELDDSALYLCASSLAEAFSYNEQFFGPGTRLTVL.

This clone was seen a handful of times. The chain links TRBV2 to TRBJ2-6; D remains ambiguous. This CDR3 is 12 amino acids long. CDR1 and CDR2 from the germline V gene are SNHLY and FYNNEI. Trimming stripped 8 bases from V and 1 base from J, with 3 bases between. The CDR3 loop reads CASYSGANVLTF. The CDR3, as DNA: TGTGCCAGCTATTCTGGGGCCAACGTCCTGACTTTC.

The chain recombines TRBV7-6 with TRBJ1-1; D remains ambiguous. The CDR3 sequence is 13 residues long. Germline V gene lookup returns CDR1 SGHVS and CDR2 FNYEAQ. Trimming left V 2 bases short and J 3 bases short, with 7 bases between. DNA for the CDR3: TGTGCCAGCAGCTTATTCAGATACACTGAAGCTTTCTTT. This translates into CASSLFRYTEAFF.

J is TRBJ1-2 and V is TRBV30, with D unresolved. The CDR3 loop spans 14 amino acids. The germline V gene has CDR1 GTSNPN and CDR2 SVGIG (reference sequence). Deletions cut 2 bases from V and 0 bases from J, with 10 bases between. The CDR3 bases are TGTGCCTGGAGTCTCTGGAGAGCTAACTATGGCTACACCTTC. Protein sequence: CAWSLWRANYGYTF.

V gene TRBV28 combines with J gene TRBJ1-5; possibly TRBD1 for D (6 bases). V gave up 5 bases and J gave up 0 bases, with 11 bases separating them. Per germline, CDR1 MDHEN and CDR2 SYDVKM. CDR3 length: 15 amino acids. CDR3 sequence: CASSTGTSSNQPQHF. In DNA, the CDR3 is TGTGCCAGCAGTACCGGGACATCTAGCAATCAGCCCCAGCATTTT.

This chain joins TRBV5-1 and TRBJ1-2; maybe TRBD1 (6 bases). CDR1 and CDR2 from the germline V gene are SGHRS and YFSETQ. The length of the CDR3 is 14 residues. V lost 0 bases, J lost 2 bases, and 8 bases lay in between. The CDR3 DNA reads as TGCGCCAGCAGCTTGGACAGGGTAAACTATGGCTACACCTTC. Translating it yields CASSLDRVNYGYTF.

The rearrangement uses TRBV5-4 and TRBJ2-7; D gene ambiguous. This CDR3 is 14 amino acids long. V lost 4 bases, J lost 3 bases, and 14 bases lay in between. Germline CDR1 reads SGHNT; CDR2 reads YYREEE (reference sequence). Here the CDR3 DNA reads TGTGCCAGCAGCCAAAAGACTGCGAGCTACGAGCAGTACTTC. Protein: CASSQKTASYEQYF.

This sequence joins TRBV18 and TRBJ2-5; 9 bases agree with TRBD1. The CDR3 spans 23 residues. With 4 bases clipped from V and 5 bases from J, the junction kept 32 bases outside the gene matches. Germline lookup yields CDR1 KGHSH and CDR2 LQKENI. The CDR3 here is CASSLRPGQGIKRDSKVSETQYF. DNA of the CDR3: TGTGCCAGCTCACTCCGACCGGGACAGGGCATAAAACGGGACTCCAAAGTGTCGGAGACCCAGTACTTC. Drawing the rest from reference TRBV18 and TRBJ2-5, the complete variable domain is NAGVMQNPRHLVRRRGQEARLRCSPMKGHSHVYWYRQLPEEGLKFMVYLQKENIIDESGMPKERFSAEFPKEGPSILRIQQVVRGDSAAYFCASSLRPGQGIKRDSKVSETQYFGPGTRLLVL.

The rearrangement uses TRBV28 and TRBJ1-2, with TRBD1 identical over 8 bases. This CDR3 is 16 amino acids long. Germline-derived CDR1 and CDR2 are MDHEN and SYDVKM. Germline trimming cut 1 base from V and 4 bases from J; bases unmatched to any gene: 8. The CDR3 loop is CASSLFRDRRGYGYTF. Written as DNA, the CDR3 is TGTGCCAGCAGTTTATTTCGGGACAGGCGGGGCTATGGCTACACCTTC.

J is TRBJ2-3 and V is TRBV10-1; 8 bases align to TRBD2. Germline CDR1 reads WNHNN; CDR2 reads SYGVQD (reference sequence). The ends lost 3 bases at V and 2 bases at J; junction bases unmatched: 7. This CDR3 contains 16 residues. The CDR3 here is CASSEGSGATTDTQYF. DNA of the CDR3: TGCGCCAGCAGTGAAGGTAGCGGGGCGACCACAGATACGCAGTATTTT.

The DNA for the CDR3 is TGTGCCAGCAGCTTAGGTCGAAACAGAGACTCTGGAAACACCATATATTTT. Amino acid sequence: CASSLGRNRDSGNTIYF. The chain couples TRBV7-9 to TRBJ1-3; D not resolved. Germline-derived CDR1 and CDR2 are SEHNR and FQNEAQ (reference sequence). The CDR3 is 17 amino acids. V lost 1 base, J lost 0 bases, and 13 bases lay in between.

This clone was counted a single time. The gene calls are TRBV19 and TRBJ2-1; 7 bases align to TRBD2. CDR1 LNHDA and CDR2 SQIVND come from the germline V gene (reference sequence). The CDR3 extends over 16 amino acids. Trimming removed 3 bases from V and 5 bases from J; junction bases left unmatched: 10. CDR3 nucleotide sequence: TGTGCCAGTAGTATGAGGAGGCGGGAGACAGACAATGAGCAGTTCTTC. It codes for CASSMRRRETDNEQFF.

The J gene is TRBJ2-3, the V gene TRBV10-3; TRBD1 matches at 8 bases. This CDR3 is 19 amino acids long. In germline, CDR1 is ENHRY, CDR2 SYGVKD. Trimming cost V 4 bases and J 0 bases; bases outside gene matches: 15. DNA for the CDR3: TGTGCCATCAGTGGGTCAGAGGGACAGGTCGGGTTGAGCACAGATACGCAGTATTTT. This encodes CAISGSEGQVGLSTDTQYF.